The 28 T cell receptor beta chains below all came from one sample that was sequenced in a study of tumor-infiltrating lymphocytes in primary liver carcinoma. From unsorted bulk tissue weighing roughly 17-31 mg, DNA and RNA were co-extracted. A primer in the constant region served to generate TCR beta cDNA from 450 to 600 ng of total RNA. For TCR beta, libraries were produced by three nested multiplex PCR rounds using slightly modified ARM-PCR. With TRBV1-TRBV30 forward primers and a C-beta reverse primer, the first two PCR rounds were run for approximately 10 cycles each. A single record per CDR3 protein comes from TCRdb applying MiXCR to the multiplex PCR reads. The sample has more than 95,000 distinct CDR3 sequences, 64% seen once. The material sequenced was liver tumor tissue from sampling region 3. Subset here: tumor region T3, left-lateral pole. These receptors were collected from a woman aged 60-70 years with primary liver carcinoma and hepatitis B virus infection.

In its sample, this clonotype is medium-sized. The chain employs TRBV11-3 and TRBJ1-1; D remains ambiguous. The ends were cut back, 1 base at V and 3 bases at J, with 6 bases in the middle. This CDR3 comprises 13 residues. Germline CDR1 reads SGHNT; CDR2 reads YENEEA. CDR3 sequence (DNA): TGTGCCAGCAGCTTAGGAAGGGACACTGAAGCTTTCTTT. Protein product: CASSLGRDTEAFF.

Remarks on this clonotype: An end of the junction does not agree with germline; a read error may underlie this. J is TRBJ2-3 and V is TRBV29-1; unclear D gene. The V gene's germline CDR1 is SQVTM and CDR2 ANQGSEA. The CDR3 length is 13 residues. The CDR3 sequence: CSVSDPAADTQYF. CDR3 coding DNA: TGCAGCGTTTCTGACCCTGCTGCAGATACGCAGTATTTC.

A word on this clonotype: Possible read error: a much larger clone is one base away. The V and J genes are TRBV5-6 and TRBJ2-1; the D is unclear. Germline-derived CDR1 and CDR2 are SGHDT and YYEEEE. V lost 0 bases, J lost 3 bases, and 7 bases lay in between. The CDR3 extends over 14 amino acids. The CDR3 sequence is CASSLGHYYNEQFF. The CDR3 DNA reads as TGTGCCAGCAGCTTGGGACATTACTACAATGAGCAGTTCTTC.

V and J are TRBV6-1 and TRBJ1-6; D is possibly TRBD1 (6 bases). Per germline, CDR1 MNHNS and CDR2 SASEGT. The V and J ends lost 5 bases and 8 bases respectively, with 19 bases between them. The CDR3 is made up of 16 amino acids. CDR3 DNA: TGTGCCAGCAGTAGGGTCAGGGGCAGGTTTGATTCACCCCTCCACTTT. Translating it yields CASSRVRGRFDSPLHF.

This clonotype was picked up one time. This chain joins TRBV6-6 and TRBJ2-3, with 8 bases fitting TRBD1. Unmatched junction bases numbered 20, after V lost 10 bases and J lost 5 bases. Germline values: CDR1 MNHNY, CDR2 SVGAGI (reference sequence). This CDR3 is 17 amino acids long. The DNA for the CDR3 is TGTGCCATCAATTCCCACTCAGGGGGCCCCGGGGGAGATACGCAGTATTTT. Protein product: CAINSHSGGPGGDTQYF.

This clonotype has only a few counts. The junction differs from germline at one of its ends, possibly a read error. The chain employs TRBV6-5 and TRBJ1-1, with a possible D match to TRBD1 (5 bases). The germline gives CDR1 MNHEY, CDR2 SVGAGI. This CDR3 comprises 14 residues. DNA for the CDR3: TGTGCCAGCAGTTACCCGTGGGACGGTCCTGAAGCCTTCTTT. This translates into CASSYPWDGPEAFF.

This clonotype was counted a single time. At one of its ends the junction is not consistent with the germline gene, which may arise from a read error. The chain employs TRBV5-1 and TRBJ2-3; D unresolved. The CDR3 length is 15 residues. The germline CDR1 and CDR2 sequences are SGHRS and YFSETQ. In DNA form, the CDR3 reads TGCGCCAGCAGCTTGTCGGGCCAGCACTCAGATACGCGGTATTTT. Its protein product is CASSLSGQHSDTRYF.

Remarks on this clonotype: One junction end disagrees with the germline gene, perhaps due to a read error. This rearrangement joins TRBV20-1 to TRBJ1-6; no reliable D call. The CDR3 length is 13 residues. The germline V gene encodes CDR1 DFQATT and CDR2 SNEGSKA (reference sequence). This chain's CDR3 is CSASWRNNSPLHF. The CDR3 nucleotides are TGCAGTGCTAGCTGGCGGAATAATTCACCTCTCCACTTT.

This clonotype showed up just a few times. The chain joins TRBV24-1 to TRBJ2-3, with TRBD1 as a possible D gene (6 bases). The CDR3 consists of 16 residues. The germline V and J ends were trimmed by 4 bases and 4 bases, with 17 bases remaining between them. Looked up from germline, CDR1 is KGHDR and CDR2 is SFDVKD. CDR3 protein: CATSDSGTPRADTQYF. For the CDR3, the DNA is TGTGCCACCAGTGACTCCGGGACACCAAGGGCAGATACGCAGTATTTT.

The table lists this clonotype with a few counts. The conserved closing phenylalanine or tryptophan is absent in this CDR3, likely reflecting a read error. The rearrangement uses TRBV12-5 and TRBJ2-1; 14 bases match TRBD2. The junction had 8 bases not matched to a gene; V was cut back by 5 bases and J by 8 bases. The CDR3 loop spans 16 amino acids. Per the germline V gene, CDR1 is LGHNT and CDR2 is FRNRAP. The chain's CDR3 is CASGPGLAGGFDEQFL. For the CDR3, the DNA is TGTGCTAGTGGTCCCGGACTAGCGGGAGGTTTCGATGAGCAGTTCCTC.

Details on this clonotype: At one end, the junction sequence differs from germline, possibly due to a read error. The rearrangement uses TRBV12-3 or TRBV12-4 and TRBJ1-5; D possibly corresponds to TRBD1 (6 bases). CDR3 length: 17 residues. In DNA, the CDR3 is TGTGCCAACAGTTTTTTGGGGGCGAGGTATAGCAATCAGCCCCAGCATTTT. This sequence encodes CANSFLGARYSNQPQHF.

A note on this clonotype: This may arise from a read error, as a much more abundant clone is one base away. CDR3 sequence (DNA): TGTGCCAGCAGTTGGGGGGGGTCCCACAATGAGCAGTTCTTC. Translating it yields CASSWGGSHNEQFF. V is TRBV6-2 or TRBV6-3 and J is TRBJ2-1; TRBD2 agrees at 7 bases. The V gene's germline CDR1 is MNHEY and CDR2 SVGEGT. This CDR3 has 14 residues. V lost 4 bases, J lost 5 bases, and 5 bases stayed unmatched.

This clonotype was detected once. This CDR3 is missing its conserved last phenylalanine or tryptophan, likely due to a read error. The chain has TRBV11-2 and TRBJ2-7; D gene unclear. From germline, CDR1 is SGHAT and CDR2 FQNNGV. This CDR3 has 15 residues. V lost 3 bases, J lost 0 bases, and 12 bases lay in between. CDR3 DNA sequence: TGTGCCAGCAGCTTGGCGGTACAGCCCTCCTACGAGCAGTACATC. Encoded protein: CASSLAVQPSYEQYI.

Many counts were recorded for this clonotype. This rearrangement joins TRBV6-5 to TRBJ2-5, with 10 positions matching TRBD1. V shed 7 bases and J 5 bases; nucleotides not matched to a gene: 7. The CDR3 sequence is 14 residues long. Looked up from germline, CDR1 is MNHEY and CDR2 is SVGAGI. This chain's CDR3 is CASTQTGGQETQYF. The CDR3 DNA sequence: TGTGCCAGCACCCAGACAGGGGGCCAGGAGACCCAGTACTTC.

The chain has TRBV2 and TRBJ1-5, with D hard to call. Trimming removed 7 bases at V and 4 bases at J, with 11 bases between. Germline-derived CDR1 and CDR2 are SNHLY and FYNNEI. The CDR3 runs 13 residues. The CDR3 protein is CASMAASNQPQHF. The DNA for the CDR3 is TGTGCCAGCATGGCAGCCTCTAATCAGCCCCAGCATTTT.

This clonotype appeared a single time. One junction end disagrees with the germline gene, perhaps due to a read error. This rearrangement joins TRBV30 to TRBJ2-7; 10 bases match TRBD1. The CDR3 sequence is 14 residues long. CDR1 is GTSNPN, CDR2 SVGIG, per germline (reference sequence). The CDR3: CARSTGTGAYEQYF. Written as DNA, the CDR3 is TGTGCCCGGAGTACCGGGACAGGGGCCTACGAGCAGTACTTC. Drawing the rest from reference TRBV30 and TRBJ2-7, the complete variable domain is SQTIHQWPATLVQPVGSPLSLECTVEGTSNPNLYWYRQAAGRGLQLLFYSVGIGQISSEVPQNLSASRPQDRQFILSSKKLLLSDSGFYLCARSTGTGAYEQYFGPGTRLTVT.

DNA of the CDR3: TGTGCCAGTAGCATTTCATGGACAGGGATAGGTCTTGATACGCAGTATTTT. It is translated as CASSISWTGIGLDTQYF. The chain is built from TRBV11-2 and TRBJ2-3; the match to TRBD1 covers 8 bases. Per germline, CDR1 SGHAT and CDR2 FQNNGV. The CDR3 totals 17 residues. The V and J ends lost 9 bases and 6 bases, in that order; junction bases with no gene match: 20.

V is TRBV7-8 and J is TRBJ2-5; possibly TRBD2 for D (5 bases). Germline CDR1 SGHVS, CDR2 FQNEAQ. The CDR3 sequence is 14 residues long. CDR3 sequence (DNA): TGTACCGGCAGCTTAGCGCTCACAGTAGAGACCCAGTACTTC. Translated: CTGSLALTVETQYF. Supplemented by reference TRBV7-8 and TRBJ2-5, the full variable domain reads GAGVSQSPRYKVAKRGQDVALRCDPISGHVSLFWYQQALGQGPEFLTYFQNEAQLDKSGLPSDRFFAERPEGSVSTLKIQRTQQEDSAVYLCTGSLALTVETQYFGPGTRLLVL.

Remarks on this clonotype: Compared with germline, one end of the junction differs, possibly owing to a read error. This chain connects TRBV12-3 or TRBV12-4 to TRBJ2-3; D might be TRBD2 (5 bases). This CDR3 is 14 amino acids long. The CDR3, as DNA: TGTGCCAGCAGTTCGGTGGGAGACACAGATAAGCAGTATTTT. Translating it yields CASSSVGDTDKQYF.

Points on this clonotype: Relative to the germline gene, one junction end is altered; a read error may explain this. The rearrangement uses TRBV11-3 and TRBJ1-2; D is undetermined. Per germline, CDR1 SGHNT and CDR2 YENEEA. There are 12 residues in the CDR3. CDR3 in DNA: TGTACCAGCGGCCCAACTACAGCGGCTATGTACTTC. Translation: CTSGPTTAAMYF.

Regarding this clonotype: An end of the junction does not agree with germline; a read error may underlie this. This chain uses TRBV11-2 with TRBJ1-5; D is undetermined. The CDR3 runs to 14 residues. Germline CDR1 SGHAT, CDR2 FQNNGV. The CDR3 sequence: CSSSLGQVGQPQHF. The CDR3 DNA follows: TGTTCCAGCAGCTTAGGGCAAGTTGGCCAGCCCCAGCATTTT.

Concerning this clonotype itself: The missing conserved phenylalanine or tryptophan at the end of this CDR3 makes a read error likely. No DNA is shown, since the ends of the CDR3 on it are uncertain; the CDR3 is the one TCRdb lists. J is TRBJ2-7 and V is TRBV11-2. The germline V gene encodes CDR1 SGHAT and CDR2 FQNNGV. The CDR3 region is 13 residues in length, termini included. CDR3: CASSFDRGYEQYS.

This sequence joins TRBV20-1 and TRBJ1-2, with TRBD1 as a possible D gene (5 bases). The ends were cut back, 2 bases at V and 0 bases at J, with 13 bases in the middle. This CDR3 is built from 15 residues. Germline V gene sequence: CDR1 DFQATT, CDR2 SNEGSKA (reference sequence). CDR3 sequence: CSARTSGTANYGYTF. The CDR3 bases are TGCAGTGCTAGAACATCCGGGACGGCTAACTATGGCTACACCTTC.

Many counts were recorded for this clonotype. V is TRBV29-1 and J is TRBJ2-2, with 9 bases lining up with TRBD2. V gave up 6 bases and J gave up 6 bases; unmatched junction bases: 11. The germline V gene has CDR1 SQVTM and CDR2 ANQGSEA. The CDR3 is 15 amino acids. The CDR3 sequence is CSVIPGLAVSGELFF. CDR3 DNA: TGCAGCGTAATCCCGGGACTAGCAGTCTCCGGGGAGCTGTTTTTT.

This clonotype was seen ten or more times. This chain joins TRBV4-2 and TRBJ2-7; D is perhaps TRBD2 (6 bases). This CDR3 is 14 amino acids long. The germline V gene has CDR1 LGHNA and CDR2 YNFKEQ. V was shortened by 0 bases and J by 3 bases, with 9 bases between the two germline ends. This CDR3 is CASSQDGTFYEQYF. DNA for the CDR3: TGTGCCAGCAGCCAAGACGGGACTTTCTACGAGCAGTACTTC.

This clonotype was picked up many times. This CDR3 reads CASSWYRGHRRYEQYF. Here the CDR3 DNA reads TGTGCCAGCAGCTGGTACAGGGGCCACCGAAGATACGAGCAGTACTTC. This chain connects TRBV5-6 to TRBJ2-7; 7 bases are a match to TRBD1. CDR3 length: 16 amino acids. Germline V gives CDR1 SGHDT, CDR2 YYEEEE. The V segment lost 3 bases and the J segment 4 bases; nucleotides outside the gene matches: 13.

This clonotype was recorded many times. The DNA of the CDR3 is TGCAGTGGCCGGGGGACAGGGCATGGCTACACCTTC. It encodes CSGRGTGHGYTF. The rearrangement joins TRBV29-1 to TRBJ1-2, with TRBD1 identical over 9 bases. The CDR3 has 12 residues. Germline V gives CDR1 SQVTM, CDR2 ANQGSEA.

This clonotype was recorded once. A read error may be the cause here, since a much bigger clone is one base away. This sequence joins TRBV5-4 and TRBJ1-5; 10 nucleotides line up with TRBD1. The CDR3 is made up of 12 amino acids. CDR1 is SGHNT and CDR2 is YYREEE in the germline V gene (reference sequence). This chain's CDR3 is CGSRTGGQPQHF. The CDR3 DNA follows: TGTGGCAGCAGGACAGGGGGGCAGCCCCAGCATTTT.